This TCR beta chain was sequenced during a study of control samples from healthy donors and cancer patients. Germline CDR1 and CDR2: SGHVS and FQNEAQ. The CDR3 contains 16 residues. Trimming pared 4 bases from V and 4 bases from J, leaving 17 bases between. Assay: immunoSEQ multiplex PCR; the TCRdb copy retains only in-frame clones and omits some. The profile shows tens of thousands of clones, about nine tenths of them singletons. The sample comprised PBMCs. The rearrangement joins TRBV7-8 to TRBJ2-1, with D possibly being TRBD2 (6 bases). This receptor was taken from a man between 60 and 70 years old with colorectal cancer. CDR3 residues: CASSSYTSPPYNEQFF. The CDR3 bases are TGTGCCAGCAGCTCCTATACTAGCCCCCCTTACAATGAGCAGTTCTTC.